Following are 22 T cell receptor beta chains from one sample sequenced in a study of blood T cell repertoires in COVID-19. Some clones are missing from TCRdb's copy, which holds only in-frame ones; the method was immunoSEQ multiplex PCR. The table records 220,000 or so clones, more than 70% of them present only once. The sample was PBMCs or T cells enriched from blood (not recorded which). All receptors derive from a woman aged 50 to 60 who had recovered from COVID-19.

J is TRBJ2-7 and V is TRBV7-8, with D possibly matching TRBD2 (7 bases). This CDR3 has 17 amino acids. The germline V gene encodes CDR1 SGHVS and CDR2 FQNEAQ. Trimming took off 5 bases at V and 0 bases at J, with 20 bases between the two ends. CDR3 nucleotides: TGTGCCAGCAGCGCCCCGCAGGGGCGGGGGAGCTCCTACGAGCAGTACTTC. Encoded protein: CASSAPQGRGSSYEQYF. Variable domain in full (rest from reference TRBV7-8 and TRBJ2-7): GAGVSQSPRYKVAKRGQDVALRCDPISGHVSLFWYQQALGQGPEFLTYFQNEAQLDKSGLPSDRFFAERPEGSVSTLKIQRTQQEDSAVYLCASSAPQGRGSSYEQYFGPGTRLTVT.

V is TRBV4-2 and J is TRBJ1-5, with D possibly TRBD1 on 6 matching bases. There are 19 residues in the CDR3. Germline CDR1 and CDR2: LGHNA and YNFKEQ. V lost 0 bases and J 2 bases, leaving 20 bases between the germline ends. The chain's CDR3 is CASSQEGSLGGAGNQPQHF. In DNA, the CDR3 is TGTGCCAGCAGCCAAGAGGGGAGCCTCGGGGGGGCAGGCAATCAGCCCCAGCATTTT.

The genes are TRBV24-1 and TRBJ2-2; TRBD1 matches 9 bases. This CDR3 has 16 amino acids. V shed 4 bases, J shed 9 bases, and the junction held 11 bases outside the gene matches. The germline V gene has CDR1 KGHDR and CDR2 SFDVKD. This CDR3 reads CATSDPGTGLARELFF. The CDR3, as DNA: TGTGCCACCAGTGACCCCGGGACAGGGCTGGCCCGGGAGCTGTTTTTT.

This chain links TRBV20-1 with TRBJ2-7; no clear D gene. V lost 3 bases, J lost 4 bases, and 7 bases lay in between. CDR1 is DFQATT and CDR2 is SNEGSKA in the germline V gene (reference sequence). The CDR3 runs 11 residues. In nucleotides, the CDR3 is TGCAGTGCTAGCACTTTATACGAGCAGTACTTC. It encodes CSASTLYEQYF.

The V and J genes are TRBV4-3 and TRBJ1-2, with TRBD1 matching 11 bases. V was pared by 6 bases and J by 3 bases, with 6 bases of the junction left unmatched. This CDR3 is 15 amino acids long. Germline values: CDR1 LGHNA, CDR2 YSLEER. The CDR3 DNA is TGCGCCAGCAGTCGGACAGGGGGCGCGTACTATGGCTACACCTTC. This translates into CASSRTGGAYYGYTF.

This chain links TRBV6-5 with TRBJ2-3; the match to TRBD2 covers 8 bases. The germline CDR1 and CDR2 sequences are MNHEY and SVGAGI. The J segment lost 6 bases and the V segment lost 2 bases, leaving 7 bases of the junction unmatched. The CDR3 covers 15 residues. The CDR3 DNA reads as TGTGCCAGCAGTTACGACGGGAGGGCGTCCGATACGCAGTATTTT. It translates to CASSYDGRASDTQYF.

The V call is TRBV30, the J call TRBJ2-3; TRBD2 matches at 7 bases. Germline values: CDR1 GTSNPN, CDR2 SVGIG (reference sequence). The CDR3 contains 15 residues. V was pared by 0 bases and J by 2 bases, with 5 bases of the junction left unmatched. DNA of the CDR3: TGTGCCTGGAGTGTAGCTAGCGGACACACAGATACGCAGTATTTT. Protein sequence: CAWSVASGHTDTQYF.

The rearrangement uses TRBV27 and TRBJ2-2, with D perhaps TRBD2 (5 bases). V was trimmed by 2 bases and J by 4 bases, leaving 11 bases between them. Looked up from germline, CDR1 is MNHEY and CDR2 is SMNVEV (reference sequence). The CDR3 is made up of 15 amino acids. As DNA, the CDR3 is TGTGCCAGCAGTTTACGGGGTGCGTTCACCGGGGAGCTGTTTTTT. It specifies CASSLRGAFTGELFF.

The V gene is TRBV2, the J gene TRBJ2-1, with 8 bases that match TRBD1. Germline-derived CDR1 and CDR2 are SNHLY and FYNNEI. This CDR3 comprises 13 residues. Trimming cost V 6 bases and J 7 bases; bases outside gene matches: 5. CDR3: CASSRRTGNEQFF. The DNA of the CDR3 is TGTGCCAGCAGCCGCCGGACAGGGAATGAGCAGTTCTTC.

A remark on this clone: Its ends do not fully match the called genes, so a read error is possible. The chain links TRBV6-4 to TRBJ1-6; possible D gene TRBD1, 5 bases. CDR3 length: 13 residues. From germline, CDR1 is MRHNA and CDR2 SNTAGT. CDR3 sequence: CASSGQTNSPLHF. Written as DNA, the CDR3 is TGTGCCAGCAGTGGACAGACAAATTCGCCCCTCCACTTT.

V usage is TRBV6-1 and J usage is TRBJ1-5; D uncertain. The germline V gene encodes CDR1 MNHNS and CDR2 SASEGT. CDR3 length: 15 residues. The V end lost 3 bases, the J end lost 0 bases, and 9 bases lay between the germline ends. In DNA, the CDR3 is TGTGCCAGCAGTGAGGAGAAATATAGCAATCAGCCCCAGCATTTT. The encoded protein is CASSEEKYSNQPQHF.

This clone was seen a few times. The V gene is TRBV7-3, the J gene TRBJ1-4; 7 bases are shared with TRBD1. CDR1 and CDR2 (germline): SGHTA, FQGTGA. This CDR3 has 15 amino acids. The V gene end was trimmed by 5 bases and the J gene end by 7 bases; junction bases not matched to a gene: 10. The CDR3 sequence: CASSPGGTRGEKLFF. The CDR3 DNA reads as TGTGCCAGCAGCCCAGGGGGGACCCGGGGTGAAAAACTGTTTTTT.

The gene calls are TRBV19 and TRBJ1-2, with TRBD1 matching 8 bases. Per the germline V gene, CDR1 is LNHDA and CDR2 is SQIVND (reference sequence). CDR3 length equals 14 residues. V shed 4 bases, J shed 5 bases, and the junction held 6 bases outside the gene matches. The CDR3 protein is CASSRQGREYGYTF. CDR3 sequence (DNA): TGTGCCAGTAGTAGACAGGGGCGGGAGTATGGCTACACCTTC.

This CDR3 reads CASSSPGHLNTEAFF. CDR3 coding DNA: TGTGCCAGCAGTTCTCCGGGACATTTGAACACTGAAGCTTTCTTT. The rearrangement uses TRBV28 and TRBJ1-1; perhaps TRBD1 as D (6 bases). The CDR3 has 15 residues. V was shortened by 4 bases and J by 0 bases, with 12 bases between the two germline ends. Germline CDR1 is MDHEN and CDR2 is SYDVKM.

This clone was seen more than once but under ten times. The genes are TRBV7-9 and TRBJ1-5; D gene unclear. Germline CDR1 SEHNR, CDR2 FQNEAQ (reference sequence). With 2 bases removed from V and 5 bases from J, the gap between germline ends came to 4 bases. CDR3 length: 12 amino acids. CDR3 amino acids: CASSLYDQPQHF. In nucleotides, the CDR3 is TGTGCCAGCAGCTTATATGATCAGCCCCAGCATTTT.

The V and J genes are TRBV14 and TRBJ2-7; D ambiguous. Between the trimmed V and J ends, which lost 2 bases and 3 bases, there was a span of 14 bases. CDR1 SGHDN and CDR2 FVKESK come from the germline V gene. The length of the CDR3 is 15 residues. CDR3 DNA sequence: TGTGCCAGCAGCCAACTAGGCATTCTGGGCTACGAGCAGTACTTC. Protein product: CASSQLGILGYEQYF.

Only a few counts were recorded for this clone. The rearrangement uses TRBV30 and TRBJ2-7, with D tentatively TRBD2 (6 bases). Trimming cost V 6 bases and J 4 bases, with 10 bases left between them. Germline V gene sequence: CDR1 GTSNPN, CDR2 SVGIG (reference sequence). The CDR3 runs 11 residues. The CDR3 DNA reads as TGTGCCTGTGAGGCGGGGTACGAGCAGTACTTC. It codes for CACEAGYEQYF.

J is TRBJ1-3 and V is TRBV4-1; D possibly corresponds to TRBD1 (5 bases). The germline gives CDR1 MGHRA, CDR2 YSYEKL. The CDR3 sequence is 15 residues long. Trimming took 4 bases from V and 1 from J, leaving 11 bases between them. The chain's CDR3 is CASSLVGGSGNTIYF. The CDR3 nucleotides read TGCGCCAGCAGCCTAGTCGGGGGTTCTGGAAACACCATATATTTT.

The genes are TRBV30 and TRBJ1-2, with D maybe TRBD1 (6 bases). The V gene's germline CDR1 is GTSNPN and CDR2 SVGIG (reference sequence). The CDR3 consists of 14 residues. V was trimmed by 2 bases and J by 0 bases, leaving 10 bases between them. The CDR3 region is CAWSRDNTNYGYTF. The CDR3 region has the DNA TGTGCCTGGAGTAGGGACAACACTAACTATGGCTACACCTTC.

J is TRBJ1-5 and V is TRBV27; tentatively, D is TRBD1 (6 bases). V was pared by 5 bases and J by 9 bases, with 17 bases between. Germline CDR1 is MNHEY and CDR2 is SMNVEV (reference sequence). The CDR3 contains 14 residues. CDR3 region: CASSGGGDPRPQHF. Written as DNA, the CDR3 is TGTGCCAGCAGTGGGGGCGGTGATCCACGGCCCCAGCATTTT.

In this sample, this clone turned up a few times. For the CDR3, the DNA is TGCGCCAGCAGCCAAGTATCAGGGTACAATGAGCAGTTCTTC. It codes for CASSQVSGYNEQFF. The gene calls are TRBV4-3 and TRBJ2-1; the D gene is possibly TRBD1 (5 bases). This CDR3 has 14 amino acids. V was cut by 1 base and J by 4 bases, with 8 bases left in between. Per the germline V gene, CDR1 is LGHNA and CDR2 is YSLEER.

V usage is TRBV6-1 and J usage is TRBJ2-2, with TRBD2 identical over 13 bases. J gave up 4 bases and V 6 bases, and 5 bases lay outside the gene matches. The CDR3 contains 16 residues. Per the germline V gene, CDR1 is MNHNS and CDR2 is SASEGT. The CDR3 is CASSELAGGFTGELFF. CDR3 coding DNA: TGTGCCAGCAGCGAACTAGCGGGGGGGTTCACCGGGGAGCTGTTTTTT.